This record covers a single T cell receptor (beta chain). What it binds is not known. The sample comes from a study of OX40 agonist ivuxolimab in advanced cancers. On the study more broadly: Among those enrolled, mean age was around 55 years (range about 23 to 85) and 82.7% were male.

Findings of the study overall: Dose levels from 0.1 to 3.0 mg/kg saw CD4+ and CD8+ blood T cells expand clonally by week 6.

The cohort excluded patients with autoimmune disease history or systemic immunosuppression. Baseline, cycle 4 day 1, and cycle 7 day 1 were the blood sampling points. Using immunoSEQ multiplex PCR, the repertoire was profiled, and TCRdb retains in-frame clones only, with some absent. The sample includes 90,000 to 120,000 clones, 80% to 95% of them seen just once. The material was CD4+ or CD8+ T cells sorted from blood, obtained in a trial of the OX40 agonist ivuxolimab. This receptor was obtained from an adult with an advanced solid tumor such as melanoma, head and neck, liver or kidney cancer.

The CDR3 DNA reads as TGTGCCAGCTCACCCATCCGGGACAGGGTTCTAGCGAACACTGAAGCTTTCTTT. Protein sequence: CASSPIRDRVLANTEAFF. V is TRBV18 and J is TRBJ1-1; 9 nucleotides agree with TRBD1. J was trimmed by 1 base and V by 3 bases; bases with no gene match: 12. The CDR3 contains 18 residues. The V gene's germline CDR1 is KGHSH and CDR2 LQKENI.